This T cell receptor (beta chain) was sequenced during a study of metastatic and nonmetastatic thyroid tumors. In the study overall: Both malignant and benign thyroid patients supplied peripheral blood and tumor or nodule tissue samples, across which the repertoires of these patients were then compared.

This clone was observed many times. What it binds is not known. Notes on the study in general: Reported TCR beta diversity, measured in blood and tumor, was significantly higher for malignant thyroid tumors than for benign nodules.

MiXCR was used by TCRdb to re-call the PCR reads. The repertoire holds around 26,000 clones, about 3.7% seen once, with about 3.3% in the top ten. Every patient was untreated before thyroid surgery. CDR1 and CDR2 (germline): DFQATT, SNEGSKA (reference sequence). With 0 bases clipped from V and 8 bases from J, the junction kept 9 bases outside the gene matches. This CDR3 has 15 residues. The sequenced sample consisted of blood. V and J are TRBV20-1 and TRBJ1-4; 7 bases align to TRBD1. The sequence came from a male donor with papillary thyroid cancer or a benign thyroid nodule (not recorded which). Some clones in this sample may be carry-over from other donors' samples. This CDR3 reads CSARDRGQNQEKLFF. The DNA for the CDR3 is TGCAGTGCTAGAGATCGGGGACAGAACCAAGAAAAACTGTTTTTT.